The sequence of this T cell receptor beta chain was determined in a study of shared clonotypes between healthy human individuals. Study summary: Every donor yielded three CD4 naive, three CD4 memory, two CD8 naive and one CD8 memory plate. Overall study results and limits: A generally larger estimated richness was seen in naive subsets than in memory subsets. Rarefaction gave evidence that sorted-subset sequencing remained incomplete despite large depth. The researchers took only blood, and tissue repertoires probably look different.

The V gene lost 3 bases and the J gene lost 5 bases, with 7 bases spanning the gap. Germline lookup yields CDR1 MNHNS and CDR2 SASEGT. This CDR3 contains 12 residues. The table came from immunoSEQ multiplex PCR; TCRdb's copy has only in-frame clones and leaves some out. The sample includes 550,000 to 800,000 clones, less than 95% of them seen just once. About this clone: The antigen remains undetermined.

The V and J genes are TRBV6-1 and TRBJ1-1; D remains unclear. This TCR came from a young man in good health. Some clones in this sample may be carry-over from other donors' samples. The sequenced sample was memory CD8+ T cells from PBMCs. Stated subset: CD45RO+ cells pooled with CCR7-negative TemRA cells. The CDR3 nucleotides read TGTGCCAGCAGTGACCGGATTACTGAAGCTTTCTTT. Its translation: CASSDRITEAFF.